A single sample gave rise to the 21 T cell receptor beta chains below, sequenced in a study of blood T cell repertoires in COVID-19. Generated by immunoSEQ multiplex PCR, the TCRdb table keeps only in-frame clones and is missing some. The repertoire holds almost 250,000 clones, with roughly nine tenths as singletons. Sequences were obtained from peripheral blood. These receptors were obtained from a woman aged 55-70 years who had recovered from COVID-19.

The chain uses TRBV5-1 and TRBJ1-1; TRBD1 agrees at 9 bases. This CDR3 region has 15 residues. The trim removed 4 bases at V and 3 bases at J, leaving 7 bases unmatched. Germline CDR1 SGHRS, CDR2 YFSETQ. The CDR3 spells CASSRQGQGYTEAFF. The DNA for the CDR3 is TGCGCCAGCAGCCGACAGGGACAGGGATACACTGAAGCTTTCTTT.

The rearrangement joins TRBV15 to TRBJ1-2; D is ambiguous. Germline V gives CDR1 LNHNV, CDR2 YYDKDF (reference sequence). The CDR3 sequence is 17 residues long. Between the trimmed V and J ends, which lost 0 bases and 2 bases, there was a span of 16 bases. The CDR3 DNA sequence: TGTGCCACCAGCAGAGACCGAGGCCTTCACACCAACTATGGCTACACCTTC. This encodes CATSRDRGLHTNYGYTF.

The chain employs TRBV4-3 and TRBJ1-4; 8 bases are shared with TRBD1. Germline CDR1 is LGHNA and CDR2 is YSLEER. The CDR3 consists of 16 residues. V shed 1 base and J 7 bases; nucleotides not matched to a gene: 8. CDR3 DNA sequence: TGCGCCAGCAGCCAAGTTCTCCAGGGGGCAGTTGAAAAACTGTTTTTT. It codes for CASSQVLQGAVEKLFF.

The V gene is TRBV11-3, the J gene TRBJ1-1; 8 bases are shared with TRBD1. The CDR3 extends over 15 amino acids. With 3 bases clipped from V and 1 base from J, the junction kept 4 bases outside the gene matches. Germline CDR1 SGHNT, CDR2 YENEEA. This CDR3 reads CASSFGTGENTEAFF. The CDR3 DNA follows: TGTGCCAGCAGCTTTGGGACAGGTGAGAACACTGAAGCTTTCTTT. Based on the CDR3 plus reference TRBV11-3 and TRBJ1-1, the full variable domain is EAGVVQSPRYKIIEKKQPVAFWCNPISGHNTLYWYLQNLGQGPELLIRYENEEAVDDSQLPKDRFSAERLKGVDSTLKIQPAELGDSAVYLCASSFGTGENTEAFFGQGTRLTVV.

The chain uses TRBV4-3 and TRBJ2-2, with 8 bases fitting TRBD1. From germline, CDR1 is LGHNA and CDR2 YSLEER. With V trimmed by 0 bases and J by 3 bases, 12 bases remained unmatched. The CDR3 has 19 residues. The CDR3 reads CASSQDLGFGQGHTGELFF. In DNA form, the CDR3 reads TGCGCCAGCAGCCAAGATCTTGGGTTCGGACAGGGTCACACCGGGGAGCTGTTTTTT.

This clone was seen a single time. The chain recombines TRBV6-5 with TRBJ1-6, with D uncertain. Trimming cost V 0 bases and J 8 bases, with 8 bases left between them. CDR3 length equals 14 residues. CDR1 and CDR2 (germline): MNHEY, SVGAGI. Here the CDR3 reads CASSYSIRDSPLHF. The CDR3 DNA reads TGTGCCAGCAGTTACTCGATACGGGATTCACCCCTCCACTTT.

As concerns this clone: The junction does not match germline at one end; this may be a read error. CDR3 in DNA: TGTGCTAGCAGCTTAGCGGCGGGGACGGGCGGGGAGCTGTTTTTT. Translating gives CASSLAAGTGGELFF. V and J are TRBV7-7 and TRBJ2-2, with D possibly TRBD2 on 6 matching bases. The CDR3 runs to 15 residues. Germline values: CDR1 SSHAT, CDR2 FNYEAQ (reference sequence).

This chain connects TRBV27 to TRBJ1-6; D unclear. The V gene lost 2 bases and the J gene lost 13 bases, with 15 bases spanning the gap. The CDR3 loop spans 14 amino acids. Germline V lookup: CDR1 MNHEY, CDR2 SMNVEV (reference sequence). DNA for the CDR3: TGTGCCAGCAGTTTACCCGGGAGCCCCAGTCCCCTCCACTTT. This translates into CASSLPGSPSPLHF.

This chain uses TRBV5-6 with TRBJ1-2; D is ambiguous. CDR3 length: 14 amino acids. With 4 bases removed from V and 14 bases from J, the gap between germline ends came to 24 bases. Germline loops: CDR1 SGHDT, CDR2 YYEEEE. Here the CDR3 reads CASSPGIKFQYKTF. CDR3 coding DNA: TGTGCCAGCAGCCCTGGCATCAAATTTCAATATAAGACCTTC.

The CDR3 loop reads CASSTTGDFEPQHF. In nucleotides, the CDR3 is TGTGCCAGCAGCACGACAGGGGATTTTGAGCCCCAGCATTTT. J is TRBJ1-5 and V is TRBV9; 8 nucleotides agree with TRBD1. The ends lost 4 bases at V and 8 bases at J; junction bases unmatched: 8. CDR3 length equals 14 residues. The germline CDR1 and CDR2 sequences are SGDLS and YYNGEE.

This chain joins TRBV2 and TRBJ2-7; maybe TRBD1 (6 bases). Trimming stripped 6 bases from V and 1 base from J, with 13 bases between. Germline V CDR1 and CDR2: SNHLY, FYNNEI. The CDR3 is 14 amino acids. The CDR3 loop reads CASSRDRRSYEQYF. The DNA of the CDR3 is TGTGCCAGCAGCCGAGACAGGCGGTCCTACGAGCAGTACTTC.

The table lists this clone with a few counts. The J gene is TRBJ2-7, the V gene TRBV11-2, with D maybe TRBD2 (5 bases). With 1 base removed from V and 2 bases from J, the gap between germline ends came to 9 bases. The CDR3 length is 14 residues. Germline-derived CDR1 and CDR2 are SGHAT and FQNNGV. The CDR3 sequence: CASSLGRVAYEQYF. The CDR3 coding sequence is TGTGCCAGCAGCTTAGGGCGGGTCGCCTACGAGCAGTACTTC.

This clone has just a few counts. The gene calls are TRBV18 and TRBJ2-2, with D perhaps matching TRBD1 (6 bases). This CDR3 spans 16 amino acids. Germline values: CDR1 KGHSH, CDR2 LQKENI. V dropped 3 bases and J dropped 1 base, with 12 bases sitting between them. The CDR3 here is CASSPRQDLNTGELFF. The DNA of the CDR3 is TGTGCCAGCTCACCGCGACAGGACTTGAACACCGGGGAGCTGTTTTTT.

This chain joins TRBV5-1 and TRBJ2-1; 12 bases match TRBD1. V lost 2 bases, J lost 7 bases, and 4 bases stayed unmatched. This CDR3 contains 15 residues. The V gene's germline CDR1 is SGHRS and CDR2 YFSETQ. The CDR3 nucleotides are TGCGCCAGCAGCTTCGGGACAGGGGGCTCGAATGAGCAGTTCTTC. Amino acids: CASSFGTGGSNEQFF.

The CDR3 region is CASSQDLTGTRSGNTIYF. CDR3 coding DNA: TGTGCCAGCAGCCAAGACTTAACAGGGACACGCTCTGGAAACACCATATATTTT. The V and J genes are TRBV4-2 and TRBJ1-3, with D possibly matching TRBD1 (6 bases). Germline values: CDR1 LGHNA, CDR2 YNFKEQ. There are 18 residues in the CDR3. Trimming left V 0 bases short and J 0 bases short, with 15 bases between.

This rearrangement joins TRBV11-3 to TRBJ2-7; a weak D match, TRBD1 (6 bases). The V gene lost 4 bases and the J gene lost 7 bases, with 17 bases spanning the gap. The CDR3 sequence is 14 residues long. The germline V gene encodes CDR1 SGHNT and CDR2 YENEEA. CDR3 amino acids: CASSSGTRVREQYF. The CDR3 nucleotides are TGTGCCAGCAGCTCCGGGACAAGGGTTCGGGAGCAGTACTTC.

The J gene is TRBJ2-5, the V gene TRBV27, with D possibly TRBD2 on 6 matching bases. CDR3 length: 16 residues. V was pared by 3 bases and J by 5 bases, with 19 bases between. Germline CDR1 is MNHEY and CDR2 is SMNVEV (reference sequence). The CDR3, as DNA: TGTGCCAGCAGTTTCGTTCTTACAGGAGGGGCGGAGACCCAGTACTTC. It encodes CASSFVLTGGAETQYF.

In its sample, this clone was seen a few times. The conserved phenylalanine or tryptophan is not found at the CDR3 terminus, so this likely reflects a read error. The limits of the CDR3 on the DNA are not certain, so only TCRdb's listed CDR3 is given. The CDR3 protein is CASSSNRQVGL. This chain connects TRBV28 to TRBJ1-2; whether TRBD1, the table's D call, matches the DNA was not checked. Germline CDR1 is MDHEN and CDR2 is SYDVKM. The CDR3 is made up of 11 amino acids, end residues included.

This chain connects TRBV9 to TRBJ2-3; possibly TRBD2 for D (8 bases). CDR1 and CDR2 from the germline V gene are SGDLS and YYNGEE. V lost 4 bases and J lost 2, with 26 bases in between. The CDR3 extends over 19 amino acids. CDR3 amino acids: CASSPQGGAGGGVTDTQYF. CDR3 nucleotide sequence: TGTGCCAGCAGCCCCCAGGGGGGGGCGGGGGGCGGTGTCACAGATACGCAGTATTTT.

The V gene is TRBV6-5, the J gene TRBJ1-5, with 10 positions matching TRBD1. J lost 4 bases, V lost 4 bases, and 4 bases had no gene match. Germline V gene data show CDR1 as MNHEY and CDR2 as SVGAGI. The CDR3 covers 15 residues. Here the CDR3 DNA reads TGTGCCAGCAGTTCGACAGGGGGCACTAATCAGCCCCAGCATTTT. Protein product: CASSSTGGTNQPQHF.

The gene calls are TRBV25-1 and TRBJ1-3; no clear D. This CDR3 is 14 amino acids long. Trimming left V 3 bases short and J 0 bases short, with 6 bases between. Germline CDR1 and CDR2: MGHDK and SYGVNS. CDR3 nucleotide sequence: TGTGCCAGCAGTGACACTCTCTCTGGAAACACCATATATTTT. Translating it yields CASSDTLSGNTIYF.